A selection of T cell receptor beta chains follows, all from one sample in a study of blood T cell repertoires in COVID-19. Using immunoSEQ multiplex PCR, the repertoire was profiled, and TCRdb retains in-frame clones only, with some absent. This repertoire shows 150,000 to 200,000 clones, approximately 80% found once; its top ten account for approximately 15%. Sample: peripheral blood. The source is a woman older than 75 with acute or convalescent COVID-19. The conserved cysteine and the conserved F or W are not part of the CDR3 here. The order of the fields is V gene, CDR3 length, CDR3 protein.

V: TRBV28; length: 10; CDR3: ASSSGGYEQY
V: TRBV14; length: 13; CDR3: ASKGGTSGYNEQF
V: TRBV28; length: 11; CDR3: ASSLPGKETQY
V: TRBV27; length: 13; CDR3: ASSLGQGSYNEQF
V: TRBV6-1; length: 11; CDR3: ASSEAVRGEAF
V: TRBV6-1; length: 14; CDR3: ASSDRQGAVNTEAF
V: TRBV6-5; length: 12; CDR3: ASSYVRGNYGYT
V: TRBV28; length: 11; CDR3: ASSLRQGNTIY
V: TRBV18; length: 13; CDR3: ASSRGTGFYNEQF
V: TRBV28; length: 14; CDR3: ASSFPLLAGGYEQY
V: TRBV5-1; length: 10; CDR3: ASSPSGYGYT
V: TRBV2; length: 12; CDR3: ASSESRGQYEQY
V: TRBV24-1; length: 18; CDR3: ATSDLTDRTGPHPNSPLH
V: TRBV7-9; length: 14; CDR3: ASSPSGLQRNEKLF
V: TRBV18; length: 10; CDR3: ATSRGDYGYT
V: TRBV27; length: 11; CDR3: ASSFGRDFGYT
V: TRBV2; length: 10; CDR3: ASSDRGNTIY
V: TRBV3-1/TRBV3-2; length: 14; CDR3: ASSQMWASGANVLT
V: TRBV11-2; length: 11; CDR3: ASSLGLGEKLF
V: TRBV18; length: 11; CDR3: ASSPGPNTEAF
V: TRBV28; length: 12; CDR3: ASSTTGANEKLF
V: TRBV6-6; length: 11; CDR3: ASRRTRGETQY
V: TRBV7-9; length: 13; CDR3: ASSSPGQGARGYT